This passage covers 9 T cell receptor beta chains from one sample sequenced in a study of Graves' ophthalmopathy and Graves' hyperthyroidism. CDR3 regions of TCR beta were amplified from RNA transcripts. Amplification began with first-round RT-PCR using HTBI primers, then second-round multiplex PCR was performed. TCRdb recomputed calls from the multiplex PCR reads with MiXCR, one row per CDR3 protein. The sample shows a few hundred thousand distinct CDR3 sequences, just under 40% of them seen only once. Sequenced material: peripheral blood or thyroid tissue (not recorded which). The receptors were gathered from an adult man with Graves' hyperthyroidism.

This clonotype has ten or more counts. The chain links TRBV12-3 or TRBV12-4 to TRBJ2-7; D possibly corresponds to TRBD1 (5 bases). This CDR3 contains 13 residues. V lost 4 bases to trimming and J lost 5 bases, with 12 bases between them. The CDR3 region has the DNA TGTGCCAGCAGTTGGCAGGGCTGGGACGAGCAGTACTTC. This gives the protein CASSWQGWDEQYF.

At least ten counts were recorded for this clonotype. The chain combines TRBV7-9 with TRBJ2-7; D is uncertain. This CDR3 is 17 amino acids long. The germline CDR1 and CDR2 sequences are SEHNR and FQNEAQ (reference sequence). Deletions cut 4 bases from V and 2 bases from J, with 21 bases between. The CDR3 loop is CASSSYLMGGDPYEQYF. CDR3 coding DNA: TGTGCCAGCAGCTCTTATCTGATGGGCGGAGACCCCTACGAGCAGTACTTC.

The chain combines TRBV29-1 with TRBJ2-5, with D perhaps TRBD1 (7 bases). The V end lost 3 bases, the J end lost 5 bases, and 19 bases lay between the germline ends. Germline V lookup: CDR1 SQVTM, CDR2 ANQGSEA. This CDR3 has 15 amino acids. The CDR3: CSVDGQGGLGETQYF. CDR3 nucleotides: TGCAGCGTTGACGGGCAGGGGGGCTTGGGCGAGACCCAGTACTTC.

This clonotype was recorded a few times. This chain joins TRBV3-1 and TRBJ2-2; TRBD1 agrees at 7 bases. The V segment lost 2 bases and the J segment 1 base; nucleotides outside the gene matches: 4. The CDR3 totals 16 residues. From germline, CDR1 is LGHDT and CDR2 YNNKEL (reference sequence). This CDR3 reads CASSQYGTENTGELFF. CDR3 in DNA: TGTGCCAGCAGCCAATACGGGACAGAGAACACCGGGGAGCTGTTTTTT.

This chain links TRBV2 with TRBJ2-7; possible D gene TRBD2, 6 bases. Trimming pared 3 bases from V and 7 bases from J, leaving 25 bases between. The germline V gene encodes CDR1 SNHLY and CDR2 FYNNEI. The CDR3 extends over 17 amino acids. This CDR3 is CASSEVGPGVPYNEQYF. In DNA, the CDR3 is TGTGCCAGCAGTGAGGTTGGTCCGGGAGTCCCCTACAATGAGCAGTACTTC.

The table lists this clonotype with many counts. This chain links TRBV12-3 or TRBV12-4 with TRBJ1-1, with D possibly being TRBD1 (6 bases). The CDR3 covers 15 residues. Deletions cut 6 bases from V and 0 bases from J, with 14 bases between. The CDR3 sequence is CASRSRGGMNTEAFF. CDR3 nucleotide sequence: TGTGCCAGCAGATCGCGAGGGGGTATGAACACTGAAGCTTTCTTT.

In its sample, this clonotype was seen many times. The J gene is TRBJ1-6, the V gene TRBV5-5; D not resolved. This CDR3 has 15 residues. V gave up 0 bases and J gave up 5 bases, with 9 bases separating them. CDR1 and CDR2 (germline): SGHKS, YYEKEE (reference sequence). CDR3 region: CASSLGGFDNSPLHF. Here the CDR3 DNA reads TGTGCCAGCAGCTTGGGCGGCTTCGATAATTCACCCCTCCACTTT.

This chain connects TRBV24-1 to TRBJ2-7; no firm D call. This CDR3 has 14 amino acids. Germline CDR1 and CDR2: KGHDR and SFDVKD. V shed 1 base and J shed 4 bases, with 10 bases lying between them. CDR3 amino acids: CATSDFGGPYEQYF. CDR3 sequence (DNA): TGTGCCACCAGTGATTTCGGCGGCCCTTACGAGCAGTACTTC.

V is TRBV19 and J is TRBJ1-5; possibly TRBD1 for D (5 bases). The germline CDR1 and CDR2 sequences are LNHDA and SQIVND (reference sequence). V gave up 9 bases and J gave up 6 bases, with 9 bases separating them. The CDR3 runs 11 residues. In DNA, the CDR3 is TGTGCCAGGGGGCAGGGTCAGCCCCAGCATTTT. This encodes CARGQGQPQHF.